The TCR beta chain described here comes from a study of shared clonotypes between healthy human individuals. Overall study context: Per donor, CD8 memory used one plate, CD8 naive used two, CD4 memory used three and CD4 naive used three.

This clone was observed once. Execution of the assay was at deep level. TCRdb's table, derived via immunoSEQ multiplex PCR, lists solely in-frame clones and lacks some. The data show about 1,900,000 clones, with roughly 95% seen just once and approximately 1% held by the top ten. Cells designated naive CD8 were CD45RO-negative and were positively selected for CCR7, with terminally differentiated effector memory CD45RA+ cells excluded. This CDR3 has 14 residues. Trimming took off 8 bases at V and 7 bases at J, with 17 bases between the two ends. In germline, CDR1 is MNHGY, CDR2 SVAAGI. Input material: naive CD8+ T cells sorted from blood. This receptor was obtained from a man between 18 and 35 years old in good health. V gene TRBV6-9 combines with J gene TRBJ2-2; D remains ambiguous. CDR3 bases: TGTGCCAGCTGTTCCCTGACTCCTGGCGGGGAGCTGTTTTTT. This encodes CASCSLTPGGELFF.